This TCR beta chain stems from a study of cytomegalovirus exposure and HLA in healthy donors. The study's findings and limits: Relative to the approximately 680-donor mean, N-insertions were reportedly fewer in an Asian-associated ancestry cluster in a later analysis. In a later analysis, most CMV-associated TCR beta chains appeared HLA-restricted.

This clone was seen more than once but under ten times. Its antigen is as yet unknown. The CDR3 consists of 16 residues. V dropped 4 bases and J dropped 6 bases, with 16 bases sitting between them. Germline assignment: CDR1 MGHRA and CDR2 YSYEKL. PCR involved 60 Vbeta and 13 Jbeta primers. Only in-frame clones appear in the TCRdb table, and some are missing; sequencing was by immunoSEQ multiplex PCR. The data hold roughly 120,000 clones, with roughly 71% observed a single time. V is TRBV4-1 and J is TRBJ1-6, with D perhaps matching TRBD1 (6 bases). Source material: PBMCs. This receptor was taken from a woman aged 45 to 65 in good health and CMV-seropositive. The CDR3 region is CASSRSITGRNSPLHF. CDR3 coding DNA: TGCGCCAGCAGCCGTTCAATAACAGGGCGTAATTCACCCCTCCACTTT.